This T cell receptor (beta chain) was identified during a study of memory CD4+ T cells and cytomegalovirus serostatus. Study information: This sample comes from healthy Belgian adults, about nine CMV seropositive, around 26 seronegative.

Single viable CD3+CD4+CD8-CD45RO+ cells were sorted as the memory CD4+ T cells. Source study methods: After removing out-of-frame reads, 2,204,828 distinct TCRbeta sequences remained. Generated by immunoSEQ multiplex PCR, the TCRdb table keeps only in-frame clones and is missing some. D and trimming were read from the DNA, whereas the V and J calls and clone size are those reported in that table. Of approximately 47,000 clones in the sample, roughly three quarters were seen once. J lost 5 bases, V lost 0 bases, and 3 bases had no gene match. Germline lookup yields CDR1 SGHTA and CDR2 FQGNSA. The CDR3 has 15 amino acids. Study results and limitations: The CMV-associated TCR signature appears largely within the CD4+ memory repertoire. About 40% of the roughly 160 known CMV-associated TCRbeta sequences appeared in CD4+ memory.

As concerns this clone: Its antigen is unidentified. This sample includes further DNA sequences coding for the same CDR3.

The receptor was isolated from an adult in good health and CMV-seronegative. The chain employs TRBV7-2 and TRBJ2-2, with 7 bases that match TRBD2. Source material: memory CD4+ T cells from blood. The CDR3 sequence: CASSLALADTGELFF. The DNA of the CDR3 is TGTGCCAGCAGCTTAGCTCTAGCGGATACCGGGGAGCTGTTTTTT. Full variable domain (outside the CDR3, taken from reference TRBV7-2 and TRBJ2-2): GAGVSQSPSNKVTEKGKDVELRCDPISGHTALYWYRQSLGQGLEFLIYFQGNSAPDKSGLPSDRFSAERTGGSVSTLTIQRTQQEDSAVYLCASSLALADTGELFFGEGSRLTVL.